This paragraph reports one T cell receptor (beta chain). What it recognizes is unknown. This entry comes from a study of T cell responses to AZD1222 COVID-19 vaccine. Broader study findings: Repertoires were collected only later (after the peak T cell response had occurred).

CDR1 is SGHTA and CDR2 is FQGNSA in the germline V gene. The CDR3 is 13 amino acids. V shed 9 bases and J shed 3 bases, with 12 bases lying between them. Produced via immunoSEQ multiplex PCR; TCRdb's table is partial and in-frame only. Here the sample spans roughly 180,000 clones, more than 85% being singletons. This clonotype originated in an adult who received the AZD1222 COVID-19 vaccine. Specimen: peripheral blood, collected 28 days after the second AZD1222 dose. J is TRBJ1-3 and V is TRBV7-2; no reliable D call. The CDR3 loop is CASSRESGNTIYF. DNA for the CDR3: TGTGCCAGTTCAAGGGAGAGTGGAAACACCATATATTTT.